The next 9 T cell receptor beta chains were all read from a single sample in a study of shared clonotypes between healthy human individuals. TCRdb's table, derived via immunoSEQ multiplex PCR, lists solely in-frame clones and lacks some. The table shows roughly 2.4 million clones, with approximately 95% occurring only once. The material sequenced was naive CD4+ T cells sorted from blood. Documented subset: CD45RA+ positively selected. The receptor source for this set is a man younger than 35 in good health.

The chain employs TRBV6-6 and TRBJ2-7; D may be TRBD2 (6 bases). Per the germline V gene, CDR1 is MNHNY and CDR2 is SVGAGI (reference sequence). V lost 2 bases and J lost 5, with 16 bases in between. This CDR3 is 15 amino acids long. The CDR3: CASSYDWAGRNEQYF. In nucleotides, the CDR3 is TGTGCCAGCAGTTACGATTGGGCAGGGAGGAACGAGCAGTACTTC.

The rearrangement joins TRBV5-1 to TRBJ2-1; 8 bases line up with TRBD1. Trimming took 4 bases from V and 7 from J; bases not matched to a gene: 7. The CDR3 extends over 14 amino acids. CDR1 and CDR2 from the germline V gene are SGHRS and YFSETQ. The CDR3 bases are TGCGCCAGCAGCCCCGGGACAGGTAGTAATGAGCAGTTCTTC. Protein sequence: CASSPGTGSNEQFF.

The chain joins TRBV10-2 to TRBJ1-5; possibly TRBD1 for D (6 bases). CDR3 length equals 15 residues. Germline loops: CDR1 WSHSY, CDR2 SAAADI. Deletions cut 0 bases from V and 3 bases from J, with 9 bases between. The CDR3 sequence: CASSESRGTNQPQHF. DNA for the CDR3: TGCGCCAGCAGTGAGTCGAGGGGGACCAATCAGCCCCAGCATTTT.

This sequence joins TRBV27 and TRBJ2-7, with 12 bases aligning to TRBD2. Unmatched junction bases numbered 6, after V lost 6 bases and J lost 6 bases. In germline, CDR1 is MNHEY, CDR2 SMNVEV (reference sequence). This CDR3 contains 14 residues. The CDR3: CASSRLAGDSEQYF. DNA for the CDR3: TGTGCCAGCAGCCGACTAGCGGGAGACTCCGAGCAGTACTTC.

This clone was counted a single time. This chain connects TRBV7-6 to TRBJ1-2; D is ambiguous. V lost 3 bases and J 7 bases, leaving 12 bases between the germline ends. CDR1 and CDR2 (germline): SGHVS, FNYEAQ. The CDR3 consists of 13 residues. The CDR3 spells CASSLRDGGGYTF. CDR3 sequence (DNA): TGTGCCAGCAGCTTGAGGGATGGAGGTGGCTACACCTTC.

Here the CDR3 reads CASSPKVRGSADGGELFF. In nucleotides, the CDR3 is TGCGCCAGCAGCCCCAAGGTTCGGGGGAGTGCCGACGGCGGGGAGCTGTTTTTT. This chain joins TRBV4-3 and TRBJ2-2; possibly TRBD2 for D (6 bases). The CDR3 runs to 18 residues. Deletions cut 4 bases from V and 7 bases from J, with 25 bases between. CDR1 is LGHNA and CDR2 is YSLEER in the germline V gene.

This clone was found once. The sample has other DNA sequences that encode this CDR3 too. The chain joins TRBV10-3 to TRBJ2-3; D not resolved. CDR1 and CDR2 (germline): ENHRY, SYGVKD. The CDR3 sequence is 12 residues long. V was trimmed by 5 bases and J by 0 bases, leaving 3 bases between them. This CDR3 reads CAISSSTDTQYF. In nucleotides, the CDR3 is TGTGCCATCAGTTCTAGCACAGATACGCAGTATTTT.

The chain has TRBV10-3 and TRBJ2-5; tentative D call: TRBD2 (5 bases). Trimming left V 2 bases short and J 4 bases short, with 14 bases between. The germline gives CDR1 ENHRY, CDR2 SYGVKD. The CDR3 is 15 residues long. Here the CDR3 reads CAISEQDSTRETQYF. As DNA, the CDR3 is TGTGCCATCAGTGAGCAGGACTCCACAAGAGAGACCCAGTACTTC.

CDR3 in amino acids: CASSLGGQGGFSYNSPLHF. The CDR3 nucleotides read TGTGCCAGCAGCTTGGGAGGTCAGGGGGGATTCTCCTATAATTCACCCCTCCACTTT. This sequence joins TRBV5-6 and TRBJ1-6, with TRBD1 matching 7 bases. Unmatched junction bases numbered 9, after V lost 0 bases and J lost 0 bases. Germline CDR1 reads SGHDT; CDR2 reads YYEEEE. This CDR3 is 19 amino acids long.